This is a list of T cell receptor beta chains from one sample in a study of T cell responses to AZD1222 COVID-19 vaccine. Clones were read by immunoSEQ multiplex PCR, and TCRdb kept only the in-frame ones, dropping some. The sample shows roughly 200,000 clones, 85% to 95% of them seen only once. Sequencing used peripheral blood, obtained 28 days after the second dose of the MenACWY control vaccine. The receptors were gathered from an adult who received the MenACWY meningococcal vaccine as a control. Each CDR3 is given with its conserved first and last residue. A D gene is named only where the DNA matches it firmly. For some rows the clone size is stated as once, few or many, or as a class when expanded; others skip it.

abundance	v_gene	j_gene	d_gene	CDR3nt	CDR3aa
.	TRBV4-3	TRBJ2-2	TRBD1	TGCGCCAGCAGCCGGTTGACAGGGGCATTGACCGGGGAGCTGTTTTTT	CASSRLTGALTGELFF
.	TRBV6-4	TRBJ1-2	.	TGTGCCAGCAGTGTTTTCGGGAGCGACTATGGCTACACCTTC	CASSVFGSDYGYTF
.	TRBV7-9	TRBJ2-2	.	TGTGCCAGCAGCCTCCCGGGGACCGGGGAGCTGTTTTTT	CASSLPGTGELFF
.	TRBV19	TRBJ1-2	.	TGTGCCAGTAGTATAGAACCCTATGGCTACACCTTC	CASSIEPYGYTF
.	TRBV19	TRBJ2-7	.	TGTGCCAGTAGAGGGGGGACCTACGAGCAGTACTTC	CASRGGTYEQYF
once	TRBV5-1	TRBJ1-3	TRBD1	TGCGCCAGCTCGCTAGGGGGCGCCTCTGGAAACACCATATATTTT	CASSLGGASGNTIYF
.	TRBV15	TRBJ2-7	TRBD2	TGTGCCACCAGCCTTTCCTTAGCGGGGGGACCGTACGAGCAGTACTTC	CATSLSLAGGPYEQYF
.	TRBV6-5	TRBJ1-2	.	TGTGCCAGCAAACCGACAGGCCGTTACTATGGCTACACCTTC	CASKPTGRYYGYTF
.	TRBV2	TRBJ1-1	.	TGTGCCAGCAGTGGGTCTCGGGGGGTAGTGACTGAAGCTTTCTTT	CASSGSRGVVTEAFF
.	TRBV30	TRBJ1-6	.	TGTGCCTGGAGTCAGAAGGCAGGCAATAATTCACCCCTCCACTTT	CAWSQKAGNNSPLHF
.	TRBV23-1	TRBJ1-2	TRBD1	TGCGCCAGCAGTCAATTAACAGGGGGGGGCTACACCTTC	CASSQLTGGGYTF
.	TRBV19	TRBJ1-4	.	TGTGCCAGTAGTACACGGACTTATCTCCAGAACGGTAATGAAAAACTGTTTTTT	CASSTRTYLQNGNEKLFF
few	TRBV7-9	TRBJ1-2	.	TGTGCCAGCAGCTTGGCGGGGGCTGGTGGCTACACCTTC	CASSLAGAGGYTF
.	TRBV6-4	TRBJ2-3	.	TGTGCCAGCAGCGCACTAGCAACAGATACGCAGTATTTT	CASSALATDTQYF
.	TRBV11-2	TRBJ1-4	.	TGTGCCAGCAGCTTAAAATCAACTCTGACCGCCTATTTT	CASSLKSTLTAYF
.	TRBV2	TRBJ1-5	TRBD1	TGTGCCAGCGGACAGGGAGAATGGGATCAGCCCCAGCATTTT	CASGQGEWDQPQHF
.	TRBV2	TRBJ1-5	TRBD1	TGTGCCAGCAGCGGGGACAGCAGCAATCAGCCCCAGCATTTT	CASSGDSSNQPQHF
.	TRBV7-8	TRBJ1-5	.	TGTGCCAGCAGCAGAAGGGGCAATCAGCCCCAGCATTTT	CASSRRGNQPQHF
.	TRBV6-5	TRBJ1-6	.	TGTGCCAGCAGTTACTCGAAACGCAGGGGTTCACCCCTCCACTTT	CASSYSKRRGSPLHF
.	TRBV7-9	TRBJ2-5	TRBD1	TGTGCCAGCAGCTTTAGGGGACAGAAAGAGACCCAGTACTTC	CASSFRGQKETQYF
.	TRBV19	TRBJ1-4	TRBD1	TGTGCCAGTAGTACCGGGACAGGGGCTAATGAAAAACTGTTTTTT	CASSTGTGANEKLFF
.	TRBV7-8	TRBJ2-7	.	TGTGCCAGCACCCCCGAGGGCTCCTACGAGCAGTACTTC	CASTPEGSYEQYF
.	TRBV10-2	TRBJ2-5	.	TGCGCCAGCAGTGAGTCGTGGGCTCAGCGGGAGACCCAGTACTTC	CASSESWAQRETQYF
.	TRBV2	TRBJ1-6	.	TGTGCCAGCAGTTCCGGGACAACATCTCTCCACTTT	CASSSGTTSLHF
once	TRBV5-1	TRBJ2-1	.	TGCGCCAGCAGTAGGAACATTGGCGGGTCTGGCGATGAGCAGTTCTTC	CASSRNIGGSGDEQFF
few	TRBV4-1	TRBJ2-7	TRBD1	TGCGCCAGCAGCATAAGTCCGGGACAGATTACCTACGAGCAGTACTTC	CASSISPGQITYEQYF
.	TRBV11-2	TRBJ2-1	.	TGTGCCAGCAGCTTGTCCGGGACTTCCAATGAGCAGTTCTTC	CASSLSGTSNEQFF
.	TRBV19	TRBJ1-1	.	TGTGCCAGTACCGACGGAGATATGAACACTGAAGCTTTCTTT	CASTDGDMNTEAFF
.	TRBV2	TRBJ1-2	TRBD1	TGTGCCAGCACCGGCAGGACAGGGGGCGATTGGGACTATGGCTACACCTTC	CASTGRTGGDWDYGYTF
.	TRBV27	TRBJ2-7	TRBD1	TGTGCCAGCAGTTTTAGGGGGACCGGGACAGCCACCTACGAGCAGTACTTC	CASSFRGTGTATYEQYF
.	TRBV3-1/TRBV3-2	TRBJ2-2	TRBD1	TGTGCCAGCAGCCGACAGGGGAACACCGGGGAGCTGTTTTTT	CASSRQGNTGELFF
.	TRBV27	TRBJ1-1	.	TGTGCCAGCAGTTTAATGGGCGGCCGCACTGAAGCTTTCTTT	CASSLMGGRTEAFF
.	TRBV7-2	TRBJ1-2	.	TGTGCCACCCACAAGGGGGTGATCGATGGCTACACCTTC	CATHKGVIDGYTF
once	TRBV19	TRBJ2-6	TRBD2	TGTGCCACCGGGAGGGGCCACGGGTACTCTGGGGCCAACGTCCTGACTTTC	CATGRGHGYSGANVLTF
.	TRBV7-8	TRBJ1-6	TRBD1	TGTGCCAGCAGCCCCCAAGGACAGGGGTATAATTCACCCCTCCACTTT	CASSPQGQGYNSPLHF
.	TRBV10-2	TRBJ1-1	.	TGCGCCAGCAGTAGTGGGAACACTGAAGCTTTCTTT	CASSSGNTEAFF
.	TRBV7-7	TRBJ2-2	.	TGTGCTAGCAGCCAAAGTCCGGGAAACACCGGGGAGCTGTTTTTT	CASSQSPGNTGELFF
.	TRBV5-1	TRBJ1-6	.	TGCGCCAGCAGCTTGGGGGGGAGCCCCTCCTATAATTCACCCCTCCACTTT	CASSLGGSPSYNSPLHF
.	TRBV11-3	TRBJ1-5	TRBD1	TGTGCCAGCAGCCTAGGACAGGGAGGAAGCAATCAGCCCCAGCATTTT	CASSLGQGGSNQPQHF
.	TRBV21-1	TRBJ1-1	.	TGTGCCAGCAGCAAACCACTGGTTGGGCAGTCAAACACTGAAGCTTTCTTT	CASSKPLVGQSNTEAFF
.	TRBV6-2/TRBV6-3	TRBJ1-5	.	TGTGCCAGCAGCCCGAGTTTCTTGGCCCAGCATTTT	CASSPSFLAQHF